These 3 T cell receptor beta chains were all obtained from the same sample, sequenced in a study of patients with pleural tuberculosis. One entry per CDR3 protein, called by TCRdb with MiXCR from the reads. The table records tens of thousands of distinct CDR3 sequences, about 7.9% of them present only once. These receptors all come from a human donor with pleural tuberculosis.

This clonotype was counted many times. The chain's CDR3 is CASSDRGAYYGYTF. CDR3 bases: TGTGCCAGCAGTGACAGGGGGGCGTACTATGGCTACACCTTC. J is TRBJ1-2 and V is TRBV25-1; 7 bases are a match to TRBD1. The CDR3 runs 14 residues. Germline-derived CDR1 and CDR2 are MGHDK and SYGVNS. V was pared by 3 bases and J by 3 bases, with 4 bases of the junction left unmatched.

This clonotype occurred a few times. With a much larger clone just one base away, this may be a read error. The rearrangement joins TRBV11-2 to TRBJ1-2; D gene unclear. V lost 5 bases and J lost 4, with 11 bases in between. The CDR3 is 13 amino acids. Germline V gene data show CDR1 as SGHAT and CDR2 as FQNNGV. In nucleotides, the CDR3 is TGTGCCAGCAGCGCGATTCGTACCTATGGCTACACCTTC. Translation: CASSAIRTYGYTF.

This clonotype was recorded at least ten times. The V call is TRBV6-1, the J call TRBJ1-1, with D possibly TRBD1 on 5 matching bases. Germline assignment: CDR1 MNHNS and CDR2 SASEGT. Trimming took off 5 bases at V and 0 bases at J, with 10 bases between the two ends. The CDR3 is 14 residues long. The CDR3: CASSRQRMNTEAFF. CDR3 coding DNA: TGTGCCAGCAGTCGACAGAGGATGAACACTGAAGCTTTCTTT.